This T cell receptor beta chain was observed in a study of technical replicates of blood from a few donors. Sequenced by immunoSEQ multiplex PCR; TCRdb stores in-frame clones only, minus some. The sample has more than 90,000 clones; around 95% are singletons. Germline values: CDR1 WSHSY, CDR2 SAAADI. This CDR3 contains 15 residues. Unmatched junction bases numbered 5, after V lost 7 bases and J lost 1 base. The material sequenced was T cells isolated from PBMCs. The chain combines TRBV10-2 with TRBJ2-1; TRBD2 matches 9 bases. This TCR derives from a human donor in good health. CDR3 DNA sequence: TGCGCCAGCAAGGAAGCGGGGGGTTCCTACAATGAGCAGTTCTTC. This gives the protein CASKEAGGSYNEQFF.